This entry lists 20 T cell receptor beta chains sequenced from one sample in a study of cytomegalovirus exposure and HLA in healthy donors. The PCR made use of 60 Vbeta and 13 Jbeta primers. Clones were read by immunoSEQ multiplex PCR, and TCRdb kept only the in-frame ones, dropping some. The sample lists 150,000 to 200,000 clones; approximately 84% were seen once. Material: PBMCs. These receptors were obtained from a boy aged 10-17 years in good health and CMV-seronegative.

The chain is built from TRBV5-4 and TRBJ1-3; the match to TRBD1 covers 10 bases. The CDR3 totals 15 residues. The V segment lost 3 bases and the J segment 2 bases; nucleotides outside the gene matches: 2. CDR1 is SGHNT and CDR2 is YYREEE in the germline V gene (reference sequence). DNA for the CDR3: TGTGCCAGCAGCTGGGGACAGGGGACTGGAAACACCATATATTTT. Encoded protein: CASSWGQGTGNTIYF.

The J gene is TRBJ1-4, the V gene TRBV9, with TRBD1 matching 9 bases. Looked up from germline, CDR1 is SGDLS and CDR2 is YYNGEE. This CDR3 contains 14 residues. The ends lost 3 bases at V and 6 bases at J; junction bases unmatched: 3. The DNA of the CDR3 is TGTGCCAGCAGCGAGACAGGGGGATATGAAAAACTGTTTTTT. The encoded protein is CASSETGGYEKLFF. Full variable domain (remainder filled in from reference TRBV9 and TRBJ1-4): DSGVTQTPKHLITATGQRVTLRCSPRSGDLSVYWYQQSLDQGLQFLIQYYNGEERAKGNILERFSAQQFPDLHSELNLSSLELGDSALYFCASSETGGYEKLFFGSGTQLSVL.

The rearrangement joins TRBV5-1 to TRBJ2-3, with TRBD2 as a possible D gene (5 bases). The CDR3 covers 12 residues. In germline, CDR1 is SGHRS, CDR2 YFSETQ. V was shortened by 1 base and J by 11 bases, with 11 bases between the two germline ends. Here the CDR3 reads CASSLLGDLQYF. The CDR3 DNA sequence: TGCGCCAGCAGCTTGCTCGGGGATTTGCAGTATTTT. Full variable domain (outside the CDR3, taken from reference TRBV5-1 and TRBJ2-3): KAGVTQTPRYLIKTRGQQVTLSCSPISGHRSVSWYQQTPGQGLQFLFEYFSETQRNKGNFPGRFSGRQFSNSRSEMNVSTLELGDSALYLCASSLLGDLQYFGPGTRLTVL.

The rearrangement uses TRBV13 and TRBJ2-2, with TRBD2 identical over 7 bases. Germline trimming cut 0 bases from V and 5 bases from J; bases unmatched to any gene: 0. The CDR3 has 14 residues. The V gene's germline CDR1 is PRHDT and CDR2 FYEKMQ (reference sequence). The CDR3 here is CASSLGGGTGELFF. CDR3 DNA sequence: TGTGCCAGCAGCTTAGGGGGAGGGACCGGGGAGCTGTTTTTT.

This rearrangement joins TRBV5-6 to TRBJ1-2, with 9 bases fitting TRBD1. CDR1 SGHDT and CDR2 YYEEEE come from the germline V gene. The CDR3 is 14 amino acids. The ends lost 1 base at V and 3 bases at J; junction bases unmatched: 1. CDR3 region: CASSLTGGYYGYTF. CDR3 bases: TGTGCCAGCAGCTTGACAGGGGGCTACTATGGCTACACCTTC.

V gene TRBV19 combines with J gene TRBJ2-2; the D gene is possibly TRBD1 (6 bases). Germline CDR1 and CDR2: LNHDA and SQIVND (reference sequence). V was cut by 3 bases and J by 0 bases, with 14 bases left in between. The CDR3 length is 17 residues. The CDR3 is CASSIRQALPNTGELFF. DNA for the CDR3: TGTGCCAGTAGTATTAGACAGGCCTTGCCGAACACCGGGGAGCTGTTTTTT.

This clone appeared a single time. CDR3: CASSLGQLTYEQYF. The CDR3 DNA sequence: TGCGCCAGCAGCTTGGGACAGCTGACCTACGAGCAGTACTTC. This chain links TRBV5-1 with TRBJ2-7; weak D call: TRBD1 (5 bases). V was shortened by 0 bases and J by 2 bases, with 9 bases between the two germline ends. The V gene's germline CDR1 is SGHRS and CDR2 YFSETQ. This CDR3 is 14 amino acids long. Using reference TRBV5-1 and TRBJ2-7 for the parts outside the CDR3, the full variable domain is KAGVTQTPRYLIKTRGQQVTLSCSPISGHRSVSWYQQTPGQGLQFLFEYFSETQRNKGNFPGRFSGRQFSNSRSEMNVSTLELGDSALYLCASSLGQLTYEQYFGPGTRLTVT.

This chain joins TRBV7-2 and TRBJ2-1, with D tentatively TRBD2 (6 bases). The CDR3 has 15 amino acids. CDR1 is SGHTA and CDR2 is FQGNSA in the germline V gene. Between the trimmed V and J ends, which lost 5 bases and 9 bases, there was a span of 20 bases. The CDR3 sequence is CASSPQSRSRGEQFF. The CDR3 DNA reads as TGTGCCAGCAGCCCCCAATCCCGATCGCGGGGTGAGCAGTTCTTC.

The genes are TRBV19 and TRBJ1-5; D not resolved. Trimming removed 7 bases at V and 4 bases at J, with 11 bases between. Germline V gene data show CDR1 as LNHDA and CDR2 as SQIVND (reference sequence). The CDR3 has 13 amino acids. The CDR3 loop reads CASNGIGNQPQHF. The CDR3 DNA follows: TGTGCCAGTAACGGGATCGGGAATCAGCCCCAGCATTTT.

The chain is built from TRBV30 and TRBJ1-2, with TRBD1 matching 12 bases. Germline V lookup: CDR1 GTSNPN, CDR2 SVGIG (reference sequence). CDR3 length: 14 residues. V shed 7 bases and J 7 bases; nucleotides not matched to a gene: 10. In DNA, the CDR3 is TGTGCCTACAGTAACCGGGACAGGGGGCCTGGCTACACCTTC. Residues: CAYSNRDRGPGYTF.

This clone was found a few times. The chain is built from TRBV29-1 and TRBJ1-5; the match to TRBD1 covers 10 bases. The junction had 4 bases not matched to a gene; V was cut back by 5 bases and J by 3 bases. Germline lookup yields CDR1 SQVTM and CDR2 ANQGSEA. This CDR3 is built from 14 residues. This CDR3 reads CSVRDRGFNQPQHF. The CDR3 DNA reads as TGCAGCGTTCGGGACAGGGGATTCAATCAGCCCCAGCATTTT.

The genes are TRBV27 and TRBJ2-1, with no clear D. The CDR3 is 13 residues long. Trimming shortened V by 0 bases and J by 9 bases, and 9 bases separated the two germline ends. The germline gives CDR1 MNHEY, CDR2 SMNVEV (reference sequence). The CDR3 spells CASSLSSTGEQFF. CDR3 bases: TGTGCCAGCAGTTTATCGAGCACGGGTGAGCAGTTCTTC.

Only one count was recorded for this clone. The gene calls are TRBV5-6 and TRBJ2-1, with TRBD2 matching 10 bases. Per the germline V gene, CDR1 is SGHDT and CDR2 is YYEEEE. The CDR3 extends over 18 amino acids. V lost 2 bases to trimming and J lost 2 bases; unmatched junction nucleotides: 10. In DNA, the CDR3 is TGTGCCAGCAGCTTTGGAGCGGGGGGGCGAATCGCCTACAATGAGCAGTTCTTC. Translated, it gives CASSFGAGGRIAYNEQFF.

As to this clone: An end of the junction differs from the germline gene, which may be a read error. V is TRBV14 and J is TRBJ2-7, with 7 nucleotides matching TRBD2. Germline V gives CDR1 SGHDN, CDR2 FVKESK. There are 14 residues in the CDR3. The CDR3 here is CASSQRSGGDEQYF. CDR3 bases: TGTGCCAGTAGCCAACGGTCGGGGGGAGACGAGCAGTACTTC.

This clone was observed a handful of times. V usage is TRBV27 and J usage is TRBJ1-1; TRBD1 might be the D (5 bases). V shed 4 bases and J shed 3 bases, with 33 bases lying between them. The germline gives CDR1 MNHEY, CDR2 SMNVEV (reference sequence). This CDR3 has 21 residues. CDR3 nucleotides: TGTGCCAGCAGTTCCCCGTACCTCGGGGGAGAGGGAAAGTGGGTAGACACTGAAGCTTTCTTT. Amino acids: CASSSPYLGGEGKWVDTEAFF.

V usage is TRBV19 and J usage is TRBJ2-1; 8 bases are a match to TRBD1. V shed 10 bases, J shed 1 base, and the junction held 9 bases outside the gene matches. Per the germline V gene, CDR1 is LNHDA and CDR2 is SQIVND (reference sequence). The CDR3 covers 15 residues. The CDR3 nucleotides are TGTGCCACCTCCCGGACAGGGACTTCCTACAATGAGCAGTTCTTC. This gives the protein CATSRTGTSYNEQFF.

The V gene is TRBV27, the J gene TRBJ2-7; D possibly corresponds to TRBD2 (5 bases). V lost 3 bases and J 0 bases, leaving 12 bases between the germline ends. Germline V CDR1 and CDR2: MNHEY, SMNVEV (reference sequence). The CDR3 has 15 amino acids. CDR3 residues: CASSFSRGNSYEQYF. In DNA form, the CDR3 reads TGTGCCAGCAGTTTTTCACGAGGGAACTCCTACGAGCAGTACTTC.

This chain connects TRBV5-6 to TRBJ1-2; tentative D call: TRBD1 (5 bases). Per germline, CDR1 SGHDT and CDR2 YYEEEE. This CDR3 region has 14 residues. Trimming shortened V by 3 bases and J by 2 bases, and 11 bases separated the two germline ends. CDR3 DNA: TGTGCCAGCAGCTCGGTGGGGCGCAACTATGGCTACACCTTC. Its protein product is CASSSVGRNYGYTF.

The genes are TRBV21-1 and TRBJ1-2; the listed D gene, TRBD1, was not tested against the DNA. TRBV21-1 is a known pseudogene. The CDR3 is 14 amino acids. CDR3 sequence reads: CASSKGAGGSGYTF. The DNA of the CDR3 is TGTGCCAGCAGCAAGGGGGCAGGGGGCTCTGGCTACACCTTC.

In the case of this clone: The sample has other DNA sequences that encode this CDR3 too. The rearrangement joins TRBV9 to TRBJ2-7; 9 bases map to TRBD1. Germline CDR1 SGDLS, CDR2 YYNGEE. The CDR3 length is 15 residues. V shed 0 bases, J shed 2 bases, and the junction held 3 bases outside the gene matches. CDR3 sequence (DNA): TGTGCCAGCAGCGTAGTGGGACAGGGCCCCTACGAGCAGTACTTC. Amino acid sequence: CASSVVGQGPYEQYF.